The present entry profiles one T cell receptor (beta chain) with its context. Its antigen is not yet known. No much larger clone exists at a distance of one base, and base qualities are not known. The data belong to a study of cytomegalovirus exposure and HLA in healthy donors (dated by TCRdb to 2017 to 2019). In terms of the full investigation: An earlier analysis of 587 of the donors reported 276 Gb of sequence data and 95 million to 140 million unique TCR beta sequences obtained from around 190 million T cells. About 310 gigabases of sequencing data and tens of millions of unique TCR sequences were included in an early release covering about 620 HLA-typed donors. Of the 300 to 450 genotyped donors, roughly 80% were placed in the genetic ancestry cluster associated with self-reported Caucasian donors. The study aimed to test whether signatures of past pathogen exposure could be identified by cataloging public T cell receptors. The study used immunosequencing to profile the T cell repertoires of several hundred subjects and linked those repertoires to cytomegalovirus serostatus. Besides the first cohort of 550 to 750 subjects, a separate validation cohort made up of about 120 different subjects was used. To predict cytomegalovirus infection status, the study brought together high-throughput TCR immunosequencing, statistical association of individual TCRs with disease status, and machine learning. A later analysis re-analyzed previously published TCR beta repertoires from 550 to 700 donors and added high-resolution HLA genotyping to study TCR occurrence patterns. The later analysis used no new phenotypic data to find candidate immune exposures, relying instead on TCR beta sequences and their occurrence across donors. To decide whether each TCR beta V gene segment behaved as functional or pseudogenic, an earlier analysis of fewer than 750 of the donors relied on high-throughput TCR beta sequencing. Alongside the repertoire data, information on donor age, sex, ethnicity and CMV serostatus was compiled. A later genetic analysis took genome-wide SNP genotypes for about three fifths of the 666 donors and used that subset as a discovery cohort. All discovery cohort repertoires had been generated using a single sequencing platform. HLA typing included class I and class II loci at four-digit resolution. Typing coverage differed by locus: A, B, C, DRB1 and DQB1 were typed in roughly 629-630 donors, DQA1 in 500 to 550, DPA1 in over 600, and DPB1 in approximately 450. About five DR-DQ haplotypes were handled as single units for association and clustering, since linkage in the cohort was strong. Among 398 genotyped donors of the cohort, an average of approximately 240,000 unique TCR beta nucleotide sequences were sequenced per donor, about a sixth of them non-productive.

Library method: the immunoSEQ multiplex PCR assay. A mixture of 60 forward primers for TCR Vbeta segments and 13 reverse primers for TCR Jbeta segments was used in the multiplex PCR. Amplification of the CDR3 region of rearranged TCR beta genes was performed with a multiplex PCR assay on genomic DNA. The amplified TCR beta libraries were sequenced on the Illumina HiSeq System as 87-base-pair reads. The authors' pipeline ran thus. In a later analysis, approximately 74 million unique TCR beta chains were counted across the 666 repertoires, and roughly 11 million of these chains were shared by at least two donors. To remove PCR and sequencing errors, raw reads were error-corrected and collapsed into unique sequences using a nearest-neighbor algorithm that merged closely related sequences. CDR3 sequences were aligned to IMGT reference sequences to assign V, D and J gene segments. For a sequence to be retained, at least a six-nucleotide match to both a V gene segment and a J gene segment was required. Rearrangements were classified as productive when the CDR3 lacked stop codons and remained in frame with V and J, and all other rearrangements were classified as non-productive. Following IMGT convention, CDR3 was defined as the stretch from the second conserved V-encoded cysteine up to the conserved J-encoded phenylalanine. Sequences without an unambiguous match to a single V gene segment were excluded from the earlier analysis of 587 of the donors. An earlier analysis of roughly 590 of the donors called V segments functional above 56.7% productive rearrangements and segregating when the between-donor standard deviation exceeded 5%. A statistical classification framework was developed to diagnose cytomegalovirus status using the catalog of TCR beta chain sequences. In a later analysis, V and J genes were assigned by comparing TCR nucleotide sequences against IMGT/GENE-DB human TR gene sequences. In a later analysis, CDR3 sequences and most-parsimonious VDJ recombination scenarios were assigned using the TCRdist pipeline. In a later analysis, every TCR beta chain was defined by the combination of its CDR3 amino acid sequence and its V-gene family, and reads without a unique V-gene family were dropped. To address suspected cross-contamination and a sequencing artifact, a later analysis removed over 500 highly shared, low-generation-probability nucleotide sequences. A later analysis calculated a clonal expansion index for each public chain from normalized within-repertoire ranks of inferred template counts. In a later analysis, generation probabilities were computed using a VDJ recombination model fitted to out-of-frame rearrangements, and the results were checked against IGoR. In a later analysis, hypergeometric tests were used to score TCR-TCR, TCR-HLA and TCR-CMV co-occurrence, with a repertoire-size bias correction applied to TCR pairs. In a later analysis, false discovery rates were estimated by permuting HLA or CMV assignments 20 times. In a later analysis, co-occurring TCRs were grouped using DBSCAN, with TCRdist sequence similarity added in when clustering inside HLA-allele-positive subsets. Repertoires with fewer than 30,000 or more than 120,000 public chains were left out of co-occurrence clustering, as were roughly five repertoires with anomalous nucleotide sharing. Not all clones reach the TCRdb copy of this immuneACCESS table, which keeps in-frame sequences only. Checked studies attribute under half of the gap to unresolved V genes and leave the rest unexplained. V and J calls and clone size are copied from that table; D and trimming were computed from the DNA. In all, the sample holds about 140,000 clones, and 65% to 80% of those were seen once. The ten top clones hold 1% to 1.5% of the sample.

Study-level results and caveats: Most TCR sequences were observed very rarely across donors, whereas some public TCRs were present in many individuals. Some IMGT-functional V segments, including TRBV6-2 and TRBV6-3, could not be distinguished by the 87-base-pair reads and were therefore excluded. An association between a missense DCLRE1C variant and V-gene and J-gene trimming of TCR beta chains was found in a later genetic analysis and replicated in an independent cohort. In a later analysis, HLA-associated TCR beta chains showed more clonal expansion and lower generation probabilities than non-associated chains that were equally common. According to a later genetic analysis, donors in an Asian-associated ancestry cluster had fewer N-insertions in productive TCRs than the approximately 650-donor mean. Because some donors lacked HLA typing at each locus, the association tests relied only on the typed subset. A group of highly shared sequence variants was considered likely to be a technical artifact of the sequencing pipeline. A total of 150 to 200 TCR beta chains were listed by the study as associated with cytomegalovirus. In a later analysis, about 17,000 TCR beta sequences were associated with specific HLA alleles at a false discovery rate of 0.05. In vitro tests confirmed that a few of the cytomegalovirus-associated TCR beta chains recognize cytomegalovirus antigens. CMV serostatus was the only immune exposure information available for the cohort. A later analysis reported that several top co-occurrence clusters appeared linked to parvovirus B19, influenza, CMV and Epstein-Barr virus. The presence/absence analyses assumed that sequencing depth was roughly uniform across donors, and that assumption may not be true. Assigning TCR associations to individual alleles was difficult when HLA alleles, especially DR and DQ, strongly co-occurred. In a later analysis, TCR association rates were found to vary across HLA loci, with the most associated TCRs seen for DRB1 alleles and the fewest for HLA-C alleles. The authors suggested that the approach could potentially be generalized to other disease states and immunological phenotypes. In a later analysis, most CMV-associated TCR beta chains were found to appear HLA-restricted, with HLA associations seemingly driven largely by CMV exposure. Because counts were too low, roughly 16 rarely observed V segments, including chromosome 9 orphons, were left out of the earlier analysis of some 640 of the donors. Broadly in line with IMGT annotations, most TCR beta V segments showed up in productive rearrangements about 87% or about 30% of the time in an earlier analysis of about 500 of the donors. A further reported finding was that TCR beta sequences accurately predicted the HLA-A and HLA-B alleles for most subjects in the first cohort. The classifier was reported to diagnose cytomegalovirus status with high specificity and sensitivity in both the original and validation cohorts. Linkage disequilibrium might explain the correlated functional status among segregating V segments, but an unknown experimental factor could not be excluded. The cohort was sequenced for TCR beta chains only, and without alpha or paired-chain data the features that could be detected were limited.

The cohort was made up of approximately 700 healthy bone marrow donors. All cohort members were sampled while nominally healthy, although unrecorded immune exposures were likely present. The donor was CMV seropositive and belonged to the group of 250 to 300 seropositive cohort members. A peripheral blood sample was provided by each donor, and peripheral blood mononuclear cells were used for TCR beta sequencing. The Qiagen DNeasy Blood Extraction Kit was used to extract genomic DNA from the blood cell samples. The CDR3 numbers 12 residues from cysteine through phenylalanine. Here the CDR3 DNA is all that survives: 36 bases in frame from base 1. V sheds 3 bases and J sheds 8 bases, leaving 7 bases between their ends. Based on the germline V gene (reference sequence), the CDR1 and CDR2 sequences are LNHDA and SQIVND.

The sample consisted of PBMCs. The TCR comes from a male donor in good health and CMV-seropositive. The rearranged chain carries TRBV19 and TRBJ1-4; the D gene lacks a confident call. The nucleotide sequence is TGTGCCAGTAGTATTTGGCCCGAAAAACTGTTTTTT. This encodes CASSIWPEKLFF.